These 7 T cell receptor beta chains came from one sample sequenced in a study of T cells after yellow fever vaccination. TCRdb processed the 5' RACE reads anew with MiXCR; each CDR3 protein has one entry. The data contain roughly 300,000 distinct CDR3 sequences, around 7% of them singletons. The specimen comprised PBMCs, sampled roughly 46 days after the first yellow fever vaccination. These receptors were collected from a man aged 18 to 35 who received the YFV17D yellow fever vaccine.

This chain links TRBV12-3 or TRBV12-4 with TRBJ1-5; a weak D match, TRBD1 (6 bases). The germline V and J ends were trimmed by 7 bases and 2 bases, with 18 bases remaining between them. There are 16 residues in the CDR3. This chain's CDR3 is CASTMGGSAGNQPQHF. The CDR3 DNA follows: TGTGCCAGCACCATGGGGGGCAGTGCGGGCAATCAGCCCCAGCATTTT.

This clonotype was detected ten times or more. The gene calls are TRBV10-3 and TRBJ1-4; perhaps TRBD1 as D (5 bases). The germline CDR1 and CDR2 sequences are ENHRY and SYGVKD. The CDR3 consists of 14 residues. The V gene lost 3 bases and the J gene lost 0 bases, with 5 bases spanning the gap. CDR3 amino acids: CAISDRATNEKLFF. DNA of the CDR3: TGTGCCATCAGTGACAGGGCAACTAATGAAAAACTGTTTTTT.

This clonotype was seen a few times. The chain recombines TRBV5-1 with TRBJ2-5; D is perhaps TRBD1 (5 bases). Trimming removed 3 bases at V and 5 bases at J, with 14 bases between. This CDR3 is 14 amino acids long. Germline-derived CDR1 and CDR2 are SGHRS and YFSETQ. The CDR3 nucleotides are TGCGCCAGCAGCTCAACAGGTTTTGCGGAGACCCAGTACTTC. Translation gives CASSSTGFAETQYF.

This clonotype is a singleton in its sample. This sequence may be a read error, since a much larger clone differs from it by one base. The chain's CDR3 is CASSPTFRGGPNEQYF. As DNA, the CDR3 is TGTGCCAGCAGTCCGACGTTCAGGGGAGGTCCCAACGAGCAGTACTTC. The chain has TRBV12-3 or TRBV12-4 and TRBJ2-7; either TRBD1 or TRBD2 may fit D (6 bases each). The V end lost 5 bases, the J end lost 5 bases, and 22 bases lay between the germline ends. The length of the CDR3 is 16 residues.

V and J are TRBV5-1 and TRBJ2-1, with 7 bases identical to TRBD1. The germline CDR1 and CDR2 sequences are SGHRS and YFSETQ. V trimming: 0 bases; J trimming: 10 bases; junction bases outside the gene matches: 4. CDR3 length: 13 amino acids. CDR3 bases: TGCGCCAGCAGCTTGGGACAGGGTGACGAGCAGTTCTTC. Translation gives CASSLGQGDEQFF.

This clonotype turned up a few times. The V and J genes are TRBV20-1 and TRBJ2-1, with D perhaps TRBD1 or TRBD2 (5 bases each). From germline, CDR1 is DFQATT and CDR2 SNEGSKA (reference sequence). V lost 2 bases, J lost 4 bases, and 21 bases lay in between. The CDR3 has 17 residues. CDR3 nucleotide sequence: TGCAGTGCTAGATCCTCAGGGTATGAGGGCCCATACAATGAGCAGTTCTTC. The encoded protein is CSARSSGYEGPYNEQFF.

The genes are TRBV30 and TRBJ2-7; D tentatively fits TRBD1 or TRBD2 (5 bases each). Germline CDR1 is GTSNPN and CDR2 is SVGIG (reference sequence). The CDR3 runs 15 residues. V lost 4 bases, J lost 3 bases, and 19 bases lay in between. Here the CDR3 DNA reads TGTGCCTGGATCGTATTCAGGGACCCCCTCTACGAGCAGTACTTC. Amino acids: CAWIVFRDPLYEQYF.